One and the same sample provided the 21 T cell receptor beta chains below, sequenced in a study of T cells after yellow fever vaccination. TCRdb called the 5' RACE reads again in MiXCR, with one record for every CDR3 protein. The profile shows about 300,000 distinct CDR3 sequences, roughly 4.3% of them singletons. The sequencing here drew on PBMCs, taken 5 days after the yellow fever booster vaccination. The source is a man aged 18 to 35 who received the YFV17D yellow fever vaccine.

This sequence joins TRBV27 and TRBJ2-1; D is possibly TRBD2 (6 bases). Deletions cut 7 bases from V and 5 bases from J, with 18 bases between. The germline CDR1 and CDR2 sequences are MNHEY and SMNVEV (reference sequence). The CDR3 spans 15 residues. CDR3 DNA: TGTGCCAGCACCCCCCTAGCGAAGATTAACAATGAGCAGTTCTTC. Residues: CASTPLAKINNEQFF.

This clonotype was observed many times. The chain carries TRBV7-2 and TRBJ1-2; D might be TRBD1 (6 bases). V dropped 5 bases and J dropped 4 bases, with 14 bases sitting between them. Germline values: CDR1 SGHTA, CDR2 FQGNSA. The CDR3 length is 14 residues. The CDR3 DNA follows: TGTGCCAGCAGCCCCCGGACAGTGCGCTATGGCTACACCTTC. It is translated as CASSPRTVRYGYTF. Full variable domain (rest looked up from reference TRBV7-2 and TRBJ1-2): GAGVSQSPSNKVTEKGKDVELRCDPISGHTALYWYRQSLGQGLEFLIYFQGNSAPDKSGLPSDRFSAERTGGSVSTLTIQRTQQEDSAVYLCASSPRTVRYGYTFGSGTRLTVV.

This rearrangement joins TRBV12-3 or TRBV12-4 to TRBJ2-1; D unresolved. CDR3 length: 14 residues. The germline V and J ends were trimmed by 6 bases and 1 base, with 10 bases remaining between them. The CDR3 DNA sequence: TGTGCCAGCAGGGCAGCGAGGTCCTACAATGAGCAGTTCTTC. Protein sequence: CASRAARSYNEQFF.

Ten or more counts support this clonotype. This chain connects TRBV9 to TRBJ2-7; D is undetermined. The germline V gene has CDR1 SGDLS and CDR2 YYNGEE. Trimming took off 6 bases at V and 6 bases at J, with 4 bases between the two ends. The CDR3 spans 9 residues. CDR3 region: CASIAEQYV. DNA of the CDR3: TGTGCCAGCATCGCCGAGCAGTACGTC.

This clonotype was detected ten times or more. The V call is TRBV5-1, the J call TRBJ2-2; D is uncertain. The CDR3 spans 15 residues. The ends were cut back, 0 bases at V and 5 bases at J, with 11 bases in the middle. The V gene's germline CDR1 is SGHRS and CDR2 YFSETQ. The CDR3 protein is CASSLELLRTGELFF. CDR3 coding DNA: TGCGCCAGCAGCTTGGAGCTCCTGCGGACCGGGGAGCTGTTTTTT.

In this sample, this clonotype turned up many times. The rearrangement joins TRBV6-6 to TRBJ2-1, with D perhaps matching TRBD1 (5 bases). Germline CDR1 is MNHNY and CDR2 is SVGAGI (reference sequence). The CDR3 extends over 18 amino acids. With 4 bases removed from V and 0 bases from J, the gap between germline ends came to 19 bases. DNA for the CDR3: TGTGCCAGCAGTTCCTTTAATTTCAGGGCCAGCTCCTACAATGAGCAGTTCTTC. This translates into CASSSFNFRASSYNEQFF.

This clonotype was seen many times. The J gene is TRBJ2-5, the V gene TRBV28, with D perhaps matching TRBD1 (5 bases). Germline loops: CDR1 MDHEN, CDR2 SYDVKM. Trimming removed 6 bases at V and 0 bases at J, with 14 bases between. There are 15 residues in the CDR3. The CDR3 nucleotides read TGTGCCAGCAGGATGACAGTGGGGAACCAAGAGACCCAGTACTTC. Translating it yields CASRMTVGNQETQYF.

This rearrangement joins TRBV3-1 to TRBJ1-4; no clear D gene. Germline assignment: CDR1 LGHDT and CDR2 YNNKEL (reference sequence). V lost 4 bases, J lost 7 bases, and 13 bases lay in between. The CDR3 covers 14 residues. The CDR3 reads CASSPLHVGEKLFF. As DNA, the CDR3 is TGTGCCAGCAGCCCCCTACACGTCGGTGAAAAACTGTTTTTT.

This clonotype occurred many times. The chain employs TRBV5-5 and TRBJ2-2; D assignment may be TRBD1 or TRBD2 (6 bases each). Trimming cost V 4 bases and J 2 bases, with 18 bases left between them. The length of the CDR3 is 17 residues. Germline V gene lookup returns CDR1 SGHKS and CDR2 YYEKEE (reference sequence). The DNA for the CDR3 is TGTGCCAGCAGCCCCGCCCGGGGGCGGGGAAACACCGGGGAGCTGTTTTTT. This sequence encodes CASSPARGRGNTGELFF.

This clonotype showed up just a few times. This chain links TRBV19 with TRBJ1-2; no clear D. Trimming left V 4 bases short and J 4 bases short, with 10 bases between. In germline, CDR1 is LNHDA, CDR2 SQIVND (reference sequence). The CDR3 covers 13 residues. For the CDR3, the DNA is TGTGCCAGTAGTAGTCCGTACCGCTATGGCTACACCTTC. It yields the protein CASSSPYRYGYTF.

CDR3 region: CASSSTGGGGNQPQHF. The CDR3 coding sequence is TGTGCCAGCAGCTCCACTGGGGGGGGTGGGAATCAGCCCCAGCATTTT. The chain employs TRBV7-8 and TRBJ1-5, with D possibly matching TRBD1 (5 bases). V was cut by 4 bases and J by 4 bases, with 17 bases left in between. The CDR3 spans 16 residues. Germline assignment: CDR1 SGHVS and CDR2 FQNEAQ.

At least ten counts were recorded for this clonotype. The genes are TRBV19 and TRBJ2-6; D could derive from TRBD1 or TRBD2 (6 bases each). V was cut by 2 bases and J by 2 bases, with 16 bases left in between. Germline loops: CDR1 LNHDA, CDR2 SQIVND (reference sequence). The CDR3 has 18 residues. This chain's CDR3 is CASSIPNGGGPGANVLTF. The CDR3 region has the DNA TGTGCCAGTAGTATACCTAACGGAGGGGGGCCTGGGGCCAACGTCCTGACTTTC.

The chain employs TRBV5-4 and TRBJ1-6; TRBD1 agrees at 7 bases. This CDR3 is built from 16 residues. V lost 4 bases to trimming and J lost 7 bases; unmatched junction nucleotides: 11. Germline assignment: CDR1 SGHNT and CDR2 YYREEE (reference sequence). CDR3 region: CASSMGGGTVNSPLHF. CDR3 DNA: TGTGCCAGCAGCATGGGAGGCGGGACAGTAAATTCACCCCTCCACTTT.

This clonotype was seen at least ten times. This rearrangement joins TRBV29-1 to TRBJ2-7; D unresolved. Germline V gives CDR1 SQVTM, CDR2 ANQGSEA. The CDR3 length is 11 residues. The V end lost 3 bases, the J end lost 9 bases, and 12 bases lay between the germline ends. In nucleotides, the CDR3 is TGCAGCGTTGACCTACCTGACGGGCAGTACGTC. The encoded protein is CSVDLPDGQYV.

This clonotype has ten or more counts. This sequence joins TRBV10-2 and TRBJ2-3; 9 bases are a match to TRBD1. After removal of 4 bases from V and 6 bases from J, the junction contained 5 bases not matched to a gene. The germline gives CDR1 WSHSY, CDR2 SAAADI. This CDR3 contains 14 residues. The CDR3 nucleotides read TGCGCCAGCAGTGGCGGGACAGGGACGGATACGCAGTATTTT. Its protein product is CASSGGTGTDTQYF.

In this sample, this clonotype turned up many times. This chain links TRBV28 with TRBJ1-1; D is unresolved. This CDR3 comprises 11 residues. Trimming cost V 4 bases and J 1 base, with 1 base left between them. Germline V lookup: CDR1 MDHEN, CDR2 SYDVKM. Here the CDR3 DNA reads TGTGCCAGCAGTTCGAACACTGAAGCTTTCTTT. This translates into CASSSNTEAFF.

The table lists this clonotype with many counts. The rearrangement joins TRBV7-9 to TRBJ2-7, with TRBD2 as a possible D gene (7 bases). CDR1 SEHNR and CDR2 FQNEAQ come from the germline V gene (reference sequence). Trimming took off 1 base at V and 3 bases at J, with 16 bases between the two ends. The CDR3 loop spans 16 amino acids. CDR3 nucleotide sequence: TGTGCCAGCAGCTTAGTTTCCAGGGAGGGACACTACGAGCAGTACGTC. Protein product: CASSLVSREGHYEQYV.

This clonotype was detected a few times. The genes are TRBV5-1 and TRBJ2-3; 10 bases match TRBD2. V was clipped by 4 bases and J by 5 bases; unmatched bases: 4. CDR3 size: 14 residues. CDR1 and CDR2 (germline): SGHRS, YFSETQ. CDR3 DNA: TGCGCCAGCAGCCCCGGGACTAGCGAAGATACGCAGTATTTT. Residues: CASSPGTSEDTQYF. Supplemented by reference TRBV5-1 and TRBJ2-3, the full variable domain reads KAGVTQTPRYLIKTRGQQVTLSCSPISGHRSVSWYQQTPGQGLQFLFEYFSETQRNKGNFPGRFSGRQFSNSRSEMNVSTLELGDSALYLCASSPGTSEDTQYFGPGTRLTVL.

This chain uses TRBV20-1 with TRBJ1-2; D is possibly TRBD1 (6 bases). This CDR3 has 15 amino acids. V lost 1 base and J lost 2, with 14 bases in between. CDR1 is DFQATT, CDR2 SNEGSKA, per germline (reference sequence). CDR3 nucleotide sequence: TGCAGTGCTAGAGGAGGGGGACATGGAAACTATGGCTACACCTTC. Its protein product is CSARGGGHGNYGYTF.

This clonotype was observed at least ten times. In DNA, the CDR3 is TGTGCCAGCAGCCCCGGACAGGATCGCTATGGCTACACCTTC. This sequence encodes CASSPGQDRYGYTF. This chain links TRBV12-3 or TRBV12-4 with TRBJ1-2, with TRBD1 identical over 7 bases. The V and J ends lost 6 bases and 4 bases, in that order; junction bases with no gene match: 8. This CDR3 comprises 14 residues.

A few counts support this clonotype. The rearrangement uses TRBV18 and TRBJ1-1; maybe TRBD1 (5 bases). Germline V gives CDR1 KGHSH, CDR2 LQKENI. Trimming cost V 1 base and J 3 bases, with 12 bases left between them. There are 15 residues in the CDR3. The CDR3 region has the DNA TGTGCCAGCTCACCACTAGCGGGGCCGGACACTGAAGCTTTCTTT. This translates into CASSPLAGPDTEAFF. The variable domain in full, with the rest retrieved from reference TRBV18 and TRBJ1-1, is NAGVMQNPRHLVRRRGQEARLRCSPMKGHSHVYWYRQLPEEGLKFMVYLQKENIIDESGMPKERFSAEFPKEGPSILRIQQVVRGDSAAYFCASSPLAGPDTEAFFGQGTRLTVV.